The clone carrying this T cell receptor (beta chain) was recorded a few times. Its antigen is currently unknown. The beta constant-region primer was an equimolar mix of two oligonucleotides covering TRBC1 and TRBC2. Four rounds of PCR amplified the ligated cDNA using nested alpha and beta constant-region primers plus SP2. A single record per CDR3 protein comes from TCRdb applying MiXCR to the UMI-ligation and nested PCR reads. Of 130,000 to 150,000 distinct CDR3 sequences detected, over 20% appear once; the ten largest clones hold approximately 0.1%. This sample stems from a study of naive and memory T cell subsets. Study findings and constraints: Especially in CD8 cells, naive repertoires contained a few larger clonotypes, possibly CD45RA-re-expressing memory cells.

This CDR3 contains 14 residues. V dropped 2 bases and J dropped 4 bases, with 11 bases sitting between them. Sequencing was carried out using naive CD4+ T cells from blood. The clonotype comes from a human donor in good health. The gene calls are TRBV12-3 or TRBV12-4 and TRBJ1-1; D is ambiguous. The CDR3 nucleotides read TGTGCCAGCAGTTTAAGGGAGGTGAGCACTGAAGCTTTCTTT. Its protein is CASSLREVSTEAFF.